This record covers a single T cell receptor (beta chain). The data were produced by immunoSEQ multiplex PCR, yet TCRdb's version contains in-frame clones alone and is incomplete. This table holds approximately 80,000 clones, around 93% found once. The data are from a study of T cell changes during pregnancy in multiple sclerosis. CDR3 length equals 15 residues. V was clipped by 0 bases and J by 8 bases, with 15 bases between them. The germline CDR1 and CDR2 sequences are SGHDT and YYEEEE. The sequencing used peripheral blood, collected in the second trimester of pregnancy. The V call is TRBV5-6, the J call TRBJ2-1; a possible D gene is TRBD1 (5 bases). This clonotype originated in a female donor in good health, enrolled as a control in a pregnancy study. CDR3: CASSLAGRATDEQFF. CDR3 coding DNA: TGTGCCAGCAGCTTGGCGGGCAGGGCAACGGATGAGCAGTTCTTC. The entire variable domain, with the rest obtained from reference TRBV5-6 and TRBJ2-1, is as follows: DAGVTQSPTHLIKTRGQQVTLRCSPKSGHDTVSWYQQALGQGPQFIFQYYEEEERQRGNFPDRFSGHQFPNYSSELNVNALLLGDSALYLCASSLAGRATDEQFFGPGTRLTVL.